Sequencing of this T cell receptor beta chain was carried out in a study of T cells expressing NK-cell markers. Whole-study context: According to the study, TCR beta repertoires originated from sorted CD3+CD56+NKG2C+, CD3+CD56+NKG2C- and CD3+CD56-NKG2C+ T cells. Findings of the study overall: Each of six donors carried dominant NKG2C+ clonotypes accounting for about 1.0-7.0% of CD8+ T cells.

Comments on this clonotype: Antigen specificity is unknown.

TCR beta cDNA was made by 5'RACE template switching with UMIs. For each CDR3 protein, TCRdb gives one entry from its re-call of the 5' RACE reads, without DNA. Recorded here are about 300,000 distinct CDR3 sequences; the top ten clones represent 3.5% to 5%. Germline V lookup: CDR1 DFQATT, CDR2 SNEGSKA (reference sequence). The CDR3 runs 13 residues. The chain joins TRBV20-1 to TRBJ2-7; the TRBD1 assignment by TCRdb is unverifiable without DNA. This TCR came from a woman between 18 and 69 years old in good health. Input material: blood T cells: a sorted CD56 or NKG2C T cell subset, CD4+ or CD8+ T cells, or bulk PBMC T cells (not recorded which). CDR3: CSARSGGRNEQYF.